What follows are 9 T cell receptor beta chains derived from one specimen sequenced in a study of beta chain features in type 1 diabetes. Expressed TCRB transcripts were sequenced, since all the RNA that had been isolated was reverse transcribed. The method was immunoSEQ multiplex PCR; TCRdb's version includes in-frame clones alone and lacks a portion of them. The repertoire holds roughly 330,000 clones, with roughly 11% as singletons. Source material: naive CD4+ T cells from blood. These receptors were obtained from a woman aged 25-40 years in good health.

This clone was picked up one time. The chain couples TRBV5-8 to TRBJ2-7; D uncertain. Per the germline V gene, CDR1 is SGHTS and CDR2 is YDEGEE. This CDR3 comprises 12 residues. Trimming removed 0 bases from V and 3 bases from J, with 4 bases in between. CDR3 protein: CASSLASYEQYF. CDR3 DNA: TGTGCCAGCAGCTTGGCGAGCTACGAGCAGTACTTC.

This clone was observed a handful of times. V and J are TRBV9 and TRBJ2-2; TRBD2 agrees at 13 bases. The germline CDR1 and CDR2 sequences are SGDLS and YYNGEE. V shed 3 bases, J shed 5 bases, and the junction held 7 bases outside the gene matches. This CDR3 has 17 amino acids. Written as DNA, the CDR3 is TGTGCCAGCAGCGCGTGGACTAGCGGGAGTCGGACCGGGGAGCTGTTTTTT. This gives the protein CASSAWTSGSRTGELFF.

The rearrangement joins TRBV6-1 to TRBJ1-5; D might be TRBD1 (6 bases). V lost 7 bases and J 3 bases, leaving 16 bases between the germline ends. The CDR3 is made up of 15 amino acids. CDR1 and CDR2 from the germline V gene are MNHNS and SASEGT. CDR3 loop: CASNGQSGTNQPQHF. The CDR3 region has the DNA TGTGCCAGCAATGGACAGTCGGGTACCAATCAGCCCCAGCATTTT.

This rearrangement joins TRBV28 to TRBJ2-3; a weak D match, TRBD1 (6 bases). Germline V gives CDR1 MDHEN, CDR2 SYDVKM. The CDR3 covers 12 residues. V was clipped by 7 bases and J by 3 bases, with 8 bases between them. The CDR3 DNA reads as TGTGCCAGCATGCAGGGGACAGATACGCAGTATTTT. Residues: CASMQGTDTQYF.

This clone was found a few times. The V and J genes are TRBV14 and TRBJ2-6, with D possibly TRBD2 on 7 matching bases. CDR3 length equals 17 residues. Trimming stripped 3 bases from V and 2 bases from J, with 14 bases between. The germline V gene encodes CDR1 SGHDN and CDR2 FVKESK. In DNA, the CDR3 is TGTGCCAGCAGCCAGAGGGGGGGACCCACTGGGGCCAACGTCCTGACTTTC. Translating it yields CASSQRGGPTGANVLTF.

This clone was observed a handful of times. The V call is TRBV19, the J call TRBJ2-1, with 8 bases identical to TRBD2. Germline V gene data show CDR1 as LNHDA and CDR2 as SQIVND (reference sequence). The CDR3 sequence is 14 residues long. Unmatched junction bases numbered 5, after V lost 2 bases and J lost 8 bases. The CDR3 bases are TGTGCCAGTAGTATAACGGGAGGGCCTGATGAGCAGTTCTTC. Protein sequence: CASSITGGPDEQFF.

This clone showed up just a few times. CDR3 sequence reads: CASSFPGSYEQYF. CDR3 nucleotides: TGTGCCAGCAGCTTTCCGGGATCCTACGAGCAGTACTTC. The chain couples TRBV11-2 to TRBJ2-7; the D gene is possibly TRBD2 (5 bases). Germline CDR1 SGHAT, CDR2 FQNNGV. Trimming cost V 3 bases and J 1 base, with 7 bases left between them. The CDR3 contains 13 residues.

The J gene is TRBJ2-7, the V gene TRBV6-6; 7 bases fit TRBD1. The CDR3 is 14 amino acids. Germline trimming cut 5 bases from V and 4 bases from J; bases unmatched to any gene: 8. Germline CDR1 reads MNHNY; CDR2 reads SVGAGI (reference sequence). CDR3 protein: CASSPTGAEYEQYF. CDR3 bases: TGTGCCAGCAGTCCTACAGGGGCGGAATACGAGCAGTACTTC.

V gene TRBV5-1 combines with J gene TRBJ2-1, with 11 bases fitting TRBD2. The CDR3 is made up of 19 amino acids. Losses at the gene ends were 4 bases for V and 8 bases for J; bases not matched to a gene: 20. Germline CDR1 and CDR2: SGHRS and YFSETQ. The CDR3 spells CASSLTQPGLAALKDEQFF. As DNA, the CDR3 is TGCGCCAGCAGCCTAACACAACCGGGACTAGCGGCCCTCAAAGATGAGCAGTTCTTC.